The 2 T cell receptor beta chains listed next were all sequenced from one sample in a study of beta chain features in type 1 diabetes. Notes on the study in general: Among patients with Type 1 diabetes, TCRB CDR3s were moderately but significantly shorter in every one of the four CD4+ subsets.

The antigens for these receptors are not known. The sequenced template was cDNA made from the entire isolated RNA. Here immunoSEQ multiplex PCR was the method, and the copy in TCRdb shows in-frame clones only, minus some. This table holds a few hundred thousand clones, 8.5% to 10% found once. The sample taken for sequencing was central memory CD4+ T cells from blood. Source of these receptors: a man younger than 40 with type 1 diabetes.

This clone was found a few times. The V and J genes are TRBV5-1 and TRBJ2-2; TRBD1 agrees at 7 bases. Germline CDR1 reads SGHRS; CDR2 reads YFSETQ. This CDR3 region has 15 residues. The trim removed 4 bases at V and 3 bases at J, leaving 6 bases unmatched. In DNA form, the CDR3 reads TGCGCCAGCAGCCTCCGGGACAGCGACACCGGGGAGCTGTTTTTT. Protein product: CASSLRDSDTGELFF.

This clone was seen a handful of times. V and J are TRBV7-2 and TRBJ2-5, with 7 bases lining up with TRBD1. From germline, CDR1 is SGHTA and CDR2 FQGNSA. The CDR3 runs to 13 residues. Unmatched junction bases numbered 10, after V lost 4 bases and J lost 11 bases. The CDR3 region is CASSSEPQGEQYF. The CDR3 region has the DNA TGTGCCAGCAGCTCAGAGCCCCAGGGGGAGCAGTACTTC. Using reference TRBV7-2 and TRBJ2-5 for the parts outside the CDR3, the full variable domain is GAGVSQSPSNKVTEKGKDVELRCDPISGHTALYWYRQSLGQGLEFLIYFQGNSAPDKSGLPSDRFSAERTGGSVSTLTIQRTQQEDSAVYLCASSSEPQGEQYFGPGTRLLVL.